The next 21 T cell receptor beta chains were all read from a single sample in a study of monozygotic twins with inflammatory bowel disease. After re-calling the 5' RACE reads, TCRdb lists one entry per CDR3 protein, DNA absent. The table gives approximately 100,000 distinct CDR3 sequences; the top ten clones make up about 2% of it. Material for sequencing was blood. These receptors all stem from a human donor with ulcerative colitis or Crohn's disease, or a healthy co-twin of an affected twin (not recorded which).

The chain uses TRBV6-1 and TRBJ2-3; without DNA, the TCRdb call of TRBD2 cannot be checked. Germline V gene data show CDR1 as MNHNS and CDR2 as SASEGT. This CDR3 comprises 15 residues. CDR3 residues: CASRATAGSGDTQYF.

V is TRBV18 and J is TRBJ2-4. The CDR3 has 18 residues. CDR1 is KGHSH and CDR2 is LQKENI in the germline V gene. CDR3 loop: CASSHDFGPNGAKNIQYF.

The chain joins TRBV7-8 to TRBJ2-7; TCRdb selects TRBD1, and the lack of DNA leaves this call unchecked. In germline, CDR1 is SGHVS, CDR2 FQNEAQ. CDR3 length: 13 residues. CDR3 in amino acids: CASSFGRGHEQYF.

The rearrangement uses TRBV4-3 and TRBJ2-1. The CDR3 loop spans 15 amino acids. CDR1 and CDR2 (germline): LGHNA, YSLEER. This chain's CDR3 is CASSQDPRSYNEQFF.

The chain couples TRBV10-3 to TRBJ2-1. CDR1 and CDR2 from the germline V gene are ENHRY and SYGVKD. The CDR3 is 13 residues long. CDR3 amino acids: CAISESSHREQFF.

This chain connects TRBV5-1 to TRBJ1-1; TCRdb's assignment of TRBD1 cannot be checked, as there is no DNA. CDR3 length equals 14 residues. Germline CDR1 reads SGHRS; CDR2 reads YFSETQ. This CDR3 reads CASSLAGSQGDAFF.

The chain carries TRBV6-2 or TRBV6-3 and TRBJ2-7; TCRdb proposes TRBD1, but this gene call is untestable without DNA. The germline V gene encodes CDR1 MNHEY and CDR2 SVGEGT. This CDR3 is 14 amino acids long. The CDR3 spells CASSGGRAPYEQYF.

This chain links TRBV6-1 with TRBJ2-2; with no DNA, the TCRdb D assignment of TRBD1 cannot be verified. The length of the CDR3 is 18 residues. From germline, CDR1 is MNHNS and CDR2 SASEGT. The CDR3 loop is CASFLGQGNFGYAGELFF.

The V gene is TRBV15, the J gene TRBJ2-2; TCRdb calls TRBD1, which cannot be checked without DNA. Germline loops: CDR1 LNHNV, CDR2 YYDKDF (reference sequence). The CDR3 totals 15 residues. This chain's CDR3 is CATSRSDRATGELFF.

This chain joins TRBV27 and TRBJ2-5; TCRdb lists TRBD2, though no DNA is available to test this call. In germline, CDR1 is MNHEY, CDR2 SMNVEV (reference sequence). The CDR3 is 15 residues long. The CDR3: CASSLRAGSQETQYF.

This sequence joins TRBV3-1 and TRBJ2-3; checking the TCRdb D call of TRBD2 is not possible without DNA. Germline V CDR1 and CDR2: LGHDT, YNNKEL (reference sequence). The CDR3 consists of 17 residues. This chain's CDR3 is CASSQEEGLGGADTQYF.

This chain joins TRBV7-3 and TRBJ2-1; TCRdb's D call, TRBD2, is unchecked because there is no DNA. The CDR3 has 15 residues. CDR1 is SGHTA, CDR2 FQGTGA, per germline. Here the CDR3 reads CASSRLAGGYNEQFF.

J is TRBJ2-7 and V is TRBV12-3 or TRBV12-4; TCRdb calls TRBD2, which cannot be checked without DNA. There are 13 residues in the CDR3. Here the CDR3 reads CASKVDSTYEQYF.

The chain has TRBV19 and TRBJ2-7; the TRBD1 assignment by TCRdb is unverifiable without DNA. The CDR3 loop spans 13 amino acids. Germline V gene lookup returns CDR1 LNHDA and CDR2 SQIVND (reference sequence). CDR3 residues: CATSGTPFYEQYF.

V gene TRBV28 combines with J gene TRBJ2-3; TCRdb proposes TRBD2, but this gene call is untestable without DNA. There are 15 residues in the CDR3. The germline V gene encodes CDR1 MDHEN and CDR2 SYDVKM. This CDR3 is CASSLSAGGQDTQYF.

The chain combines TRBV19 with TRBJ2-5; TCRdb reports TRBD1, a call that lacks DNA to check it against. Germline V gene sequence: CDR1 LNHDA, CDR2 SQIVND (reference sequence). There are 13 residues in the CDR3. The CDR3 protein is CASSIGQGETQYF.

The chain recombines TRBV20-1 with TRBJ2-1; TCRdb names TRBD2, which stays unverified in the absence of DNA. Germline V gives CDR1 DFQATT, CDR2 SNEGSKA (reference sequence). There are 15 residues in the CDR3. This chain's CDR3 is CSARDLAGGHNEQFF.

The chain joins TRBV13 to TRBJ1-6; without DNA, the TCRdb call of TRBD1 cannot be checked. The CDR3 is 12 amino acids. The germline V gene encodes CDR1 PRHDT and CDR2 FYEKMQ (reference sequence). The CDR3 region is CASSATWSPLHF.

The CDR3 reads CATSDAREGNSNEKLFF. The gene calls are TRBV24-1 and TRBJ1-4. The CDR3 spans 17 residues. Germline lookup yields CDR1 KGHDR and CDR2 SFDVKD.

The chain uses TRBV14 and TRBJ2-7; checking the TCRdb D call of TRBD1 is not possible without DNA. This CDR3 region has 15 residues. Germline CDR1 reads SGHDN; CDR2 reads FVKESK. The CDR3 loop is CASSRGQGASYEQYF.

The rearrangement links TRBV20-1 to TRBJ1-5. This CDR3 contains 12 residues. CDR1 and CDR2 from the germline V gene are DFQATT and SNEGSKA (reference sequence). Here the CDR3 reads CSARDGLQPQHF.